Judged by abundance, the clone carrying this T cell receptor beta chain is medium-sized. The antigen remains unidentified. Trimming took 4 bases from V and 6 from J, leaving 13 bases between them. Germline CDR1 is SGHVS and CDR2 is FNYEAQ. The CDR3 has 13 amino acids. The data are from a study of T cell repertoires in aging, cancer and after chemotherapy. Points from the study as a whole: Loss of evenness, beyond lost richness, contributed to age-related TCR diversity decline in cancer patients. Across the chemotherapy interval, each cancer cohort showed higher median generation probability, suggesting thymic rebound.

Amplification of TCR beta used genomic DNA extracted from peripheral blood. Rearranged V-D-J TRB sequences were amplified with a mixed TRB-A/B primer pool. TCRdb reprocessed the multiplex PCR reads via MiXCR and lists one record per CDR3 protein. Of 1,300 or so distinct CDR3 sequences listed, 22% are singletons. This sequence originates from a human donor with a solid tumor. The chain couples TRBV7-6 to TRBJ2-7; D is unresolved. Sequencing was carried out using blood. CDR3 coding DNA: TGTGCCAGCAGCTCCGGGTCTACGGGCGAGCAGTACTTC. This gives the protein CASSSGSTGEQYF.